This T cell receptor (beta chain) originates from a study of OX40 agonist ivuxolimab in advanced cancers. Turning to the study itself: In this cohort, patients received ivuxolimab, an agonistic anti-OX40 (CD134) antibody. Subjects had a mean age of about 60 years, with a range of roughly 23 to 80; just over 80% were male.

Blood draws occurred at baseline, cycle 4 day 1, and cycle 7 day 1. TCRdb keeps only in-frame clones here, not all; method: immunoSEQ multiplex PCR. The table lists some 100,000 clones, 90% of them singletons. V was pared by 4 bases and J by 4 bases, with 10 bases between. The CDR3 is made up of 14 amino acids. In germline, CDR1 is MDHEN, CDR2 SYDVKM. Sequenced here: CD4+ or CD8+ T cells sorted from blood, sampled in a trial of the OX40 agonist ivuxolimab. The TCR originated in an adult with an advanced solid tumor such as melanoma, head and neck, liver or kidney cancer. The chain is built from TRBV28 and TRBJ2-2; D uncertain. For the CDR3, the DNA is TGTGCCAGCAGTTCTCCTTCCGTCACCGGGGAGCTGTTTTTT. Translating it yields CASSSPSVTGELFF.